This is a list of T cell receptor beta chains from one sample in a study. TCRdb re-called the 5' RACE reads with MiXCR, one entry per CDR3 protein. The table lists around 33,000 distinct CDR3 sequences, around 22% of them singletons, with approximately 4.3% in the top ten. The source material was memory CD4+ T cells sorted from blood. Receptors were obtained from a female donor with breast cancer. CDR3s include the opening cysteine and the closing phenylalanine or tryptophan. A D gene is named only where the DNA matches it firmly. The listing skips clone size in some rows; elsewhere it reads once, few, many or a size class.

j_gene,abundance,v_gene,d_gene,CDR3nt,CDR3aa
TRBJ1-1,NA,TRBV11-2,NA,TGTGCCAGCAGCTTAGTCGAGTCGACGGCGAACACTGAAGCTTTCTTT,CASSLVESTANTEAFF
TRBJ1-6,NA,TRBV7-3,NA,TGTGCCAGCAGCGTAGACGGACAGTATCCCCTCCACTTT,CASSVDGQYPLHF
TRBJ2-3,NA,TRBV6-2/TRBV6-3,NA,TGTGCCAGCAGTTACAGGGGCAGATCAATCACAGATACGCAGTATTTT,CASSYRGRSITDTQYF
TRBJ1-1,many,TRBV7-8,NA,TGTGCCAGCAGCTTTTGGACGGAGGACACTGAAGCTTTCTTT,CASSFWTEDTEAFF
TRBJ2-3,NA,TRBV27,NA,TGTGCCAGCAGTTTTAATAGTGGCACAGATACGCAGTATTTT,CASSFNSGTDTQYF
TRBJ2-5,many,TRBV27,NA,TGTGCCAGCAGTCGTGTCGGGGAGACCCAGTACTTC,CASSRVGETQYF
TRBJ1-2,few,TRBV5-1,TRBD1,TGCGCCAGCAGCGACAGGGCCGGGGTTGGCTACACCTTC,CASSDRAGVGYTF
TRBJ2-1,NA,TRBV27,NA,TGTGCCAGCAGTATGACCCTTAATGAGCAGTTCTTC,CASSMTLNEQFF
TRBJ2-1,NA,TRBV5-1,NA,TGCGCCAGCAGCCTGACCGGGATAAAGCCCCACAATGAGCAGTTCTTC,CASSLTGIKPHNEQFF
TRBJ2-2,many,TRBV4-1,TRBD2,TGCGCCAGCAGTGCGGGGGTCACCGGGGAGCTGTTTTTT,CASSAGVTGELFF
TRBJ2-1,many,TRBV6-1,TRBD1,TGTGCCAGCAGACAACGACAGGGCCCATACAATGAGCAGTTCTTC,CASRQRQGPYNEQFF
TRBJ2-1,NA,TRBV27,TRBD2,TGTGCCAGCAGTCTATTGGGACTAGCGGTGGGTGATGAGCAGTTCTTC,CASSLLGLAVGDEQFF
TRBJ2-1,NA,TRBV2,TRBD2,TGTGCCAGCAGTGCGGGGGGGAGGACCGGGAATGAGCAGTTCTTC,CASSAGGRTGNEQFF
TRBJ1-4,once,TRBV12-3/TRBV12-4,TRBD1,TGTGCCAGCAGCCAGGGACAGGGGATTGAAAAACTGGTTTTT,CASSQGQGIEKLVF
TRBJ2-1,many,TRBV9,NA,TGTGCCAGCAGCACCGATAATCATGAGCAGTTCTTC,CASSTDNHEQFF
TRBJ2-2,NA,TRBV27,NA,TGTGCCAGCAGTTTCACCGACTTTAATGCGTACACCGGGGAGCTGTTTTTT,CASSFTDFNAYTGELFF
TRBJ1-5,NA,TRBV12-3/TRBV12-4,NA,TGTGCCAGCAGTGGGGAAGAAGATAATCAGCCCCAGCATTTT,CASSGEEDNQPQHF
TRBJ1-5,once,TRBV2,NA,TGTGCCAGCAGTGTGAGGGGAGGGGTAGGTCAGCCCCAGCATTTT,CASSVRGGVGQPQHF
TRBJ2-7,once,TRBV12-3/TRBV12-4,TRBD2,TGTGCCAGCAGTCGACTAGCGGGAGGTAACGAGCAGTACTTC,CASSRLAGGNEQYF
TRBJ2-1,many,TRBV5-1,NA,TGCGCCAGCAGTGGAGGTGGGGCTGAGCAGTTCTTC,CASSGGGAEQFF
TRBJ2-5,NA,TRBV6-2/TRBV6-3,NA,TGTGCCAGCAGTCGACTCGGGACCCTCGGGAAGACCCAGTACTTC,CASSRLGTLGKTQYF
TRBJ1-1,many,TRBV5-1,NA,TGCGCCAGCAGCTTTGAGGGGGTTGAAGCTTTCTTT,CASSFEGVEAFF